These T cell receptor beta chains were read from a single sample in a study of monozygotic twins with inflammatory bowel disease. One entry per CDR3 protein, without DNA, is what TCRdb gives after re-calling the 5' RACE reads. This sample's clone table lists 420,000 or so distinct CDR3 sequences. Sequencing input: blood. These receptors all come from a human donor with ulcerative colitis or Crohn's disease, or a healthy co-twin of an affected twin (not recorded which). CDR3s include the opening cysteine and the closing phenylalanine or tryptophan.

j_call: TRBJ1-5; v_call: TRBV28; cdr3_aa: CASSFPGQGSNQPQHF
j_call: TRBJ2-7; v_call: TRBV2; cdr3_aa: CASSRLGEGEQYF
j_call: TRBJ2-1; v_call: TRBV3-1; cdr3_aa: CASSPRVASQEQFF
j_call: TRBJ1-2; v_call: TRBV12-3/TRBV12-4; cdr3_aa: CASSLGSGSYGYTF
j_call: TRBJ2-2; v_call: TRBV24-1; cdr3_aa: CATSDLQGPNTGELFF
j_call: TRBJ2-2; v_call: TRBV6-2/TRBV6-3; cdr3_aa: CASRTAALSNTGELFF
j_call: TRBJ2-1; v_call: TRBV2; cdr3_aa: CASSEPKTAGTSGKGDEQFF
j_call: TRBJ2-5; v_call: TRBV10-2; cdr3_aa: CASRLDRGGLSLSPQETQYF
j_call: TRBJ2-1; v_call: TRBV6-2/TRBV6-3; cdr3_aa: CASSPRANEQFF
j_call: TRBJ2-3; v_call: TRBV10-3; cdr3_aa: CAISEIGGPTDTQYF
j_call: TRBJ2-3; v_call: TRBV7-3; cdr3_aa: CASSLSLGTDTQYF
j_call: TRBJ1-5; v_call: TRBV3-1; cdr3_aa: CASSHRWTGDQPQHF
j_call: TRBJ2-3; v_call: TRBV20-1; cdr3_aa: CSALNSRGSTDTQYF
j_call: TRBJ1-6; v_call: TRBV7-2; cdr3_aa: CASSLAHSPLHF
j_call: TRBJ2-1; v_call: TRBV5-1; cdr3_aa: CASSPGTGREQFF
j_call: TRBJ2-7; v_call: TRBV28; cdr3_aa: CASSYIQGAGREQYF
j_call: TRBJ2-2; v_call: TRBV5-1; cdr3_aa: CASSPPSGELFF
j_call: TRBJ2-1; v_call: TRBV10-1; cdr3_aa: CASSQLAGSYNEQYF
j_call: TRBJ2-5; v_call: TRBV15; cdr3_aa: CATSSPKEAGWETQYF
j_call: TRBJ2-5; v_call: TRBV7-9; cdr3_aa: CASTPGAYQETQYF
j_call: TRBJ1-1; v_call: TRBV5-1; cdr3_aa: CASSLMRGGREMNTEAFF
j_call: TRBJ1-1; v_call: TRBV7-9; cdr3_aa: CASSLGSGSTEAFF
j_call: TRBJ1-5; v_call: TRBV28; cdr3_aa: CASSFAGQGNQPQHF
j_call: TRBJ1-2; v_call: TRBV12-3/TRBV12-4; cdr3_aa: CASSFILGYTF